These T cell receptor beta chains were read from a single sample in a study of radiotherapy plus CTLA-4 blockade in lung cancer. Clones were sequenced by immunoSEQ multiplex PCR, and TCRdb holds only the in-frame ones, with some missing. Found here are 13,000 to 15,000 clones, 70% to 85% of them singletons; the top ten hold more than 45%. The sequences come from peripheral blood, collected from a patient treated with radiotherapy plus ipilimumab. Receptor source: a human donor with non-small cell lung cancer whose response to radiotherapy plus ipilimumab could not be evaluated. Both conserved end residues are part of each CDR3. Fields, in order: J gene, clone size, D gene, V gene, CDR3 protein, CDR3 DNA. A D gene is named only where the DNA matches it firmly. Expanded clones get a size class; other rows say once, few or many, or leave the size out.

J: TRBJ2-7
size: .
D: TRBD2
V: TRBV5-1
CDR3: CASSPRSSGGAIEQYF
DNA: TGCGCCAGCAGCCCTCGATCTAGCGGGGGGGCCATCGAGCAGTACTTC

J: TRBJ1-3
size: .
D: TRBD1
V: TRBV2
CDR3: CASSPKTGTGNTIYF
DNA: TGTGCCAGCAGCCCCAAGACAGGGACTGGAAACACCATATATTTT

J: TRBJ1-5
size: few
D: .
V: TRBV6-1
CDR3: CASSEEEGSNQPQHF
DNA: TGTGCCAGCAGTGAAGAGGAGGGTAGCAATCAGCCCCAGCATTTT

J: TRBJ2-3
size: .
D: TRBD1
V: TRBV7-2
CDR3: CASSPGQASGTQYF
DNA: TGTGCCAGCAGCCCGGGACAGGCCTCCGGAACGCAGTATTTT

J: TRBJ1-1
size: once
D: .
V: TRBV2
CDR3: CASRAGGRTEAFF
DNA: TGTGCCAGCCGTGCGGGGGGCCGGACTGAAGCTTTCTTT

J: TRBJ1-4
size: .
D: TRBD1
V: TRBV5-1
CDR3: CASGGTGDTNEKLFF
DNA: TGCGCCAGCGGCGGGACAGGGGATACTAATGAAAAACTGTTTTTT

J: TRBJ1-6
size: .
D: .
V: TRBV4-3
CDR3: CASSQARFDNSPLHF
DNA: TGCGCCAGCAGCCAAGCCCGGTTCGATAATTCACCCCTCCACTTT

J: TRBJ1-1
size: .
D: TRBD1
V: TRBV13
CDR3: CASSPMDRGNSEAFF
DNA: TGTGCCAGCAGCCCCATGGACAGGGGGAATTCGGAAGCTTTCTTT

J: TRBJ1-2
size: .
D: .
V: TRBV13
CDR3: CASSLGRARGGYGYTF
DNA: TGTGCCAGCAGCTTAGGCCGGGCCAGAGGGGGCTATGGCTACACCTTC

J: TRBJ1-5
size: .
D: .
V: TRBV30
CDR3: CAWRQGGLRENQPQHF
DNA: TGTGCCTGGAGACAGGGCGGACTTCGAGAAAATCAGCCCCAGCATTTT

J: TRBJ1-5
size: few
D: .
V: TRBV7-8
CDR3: CASSFNRAKGNQPQHF
DNA: TGTGCCAGCAGCTTTAACAGGGCAAAGGGGAATCAGCCCCAGCATTTT

J: TRBJ1-1
size: .
D: TRBD1
V: TRBV28
CDR3: CASSRTGSNTEAFF
DNA: TGTGCCAGCAGTCGGACAGGGAGTAACACTGAAGCTTTCTTT

J: TRBJ1-2
size: .
D: .
V: TRBV5-1
CDR3: CASSLEPGGNYGYTF
DNA: TGCGCCAGCAGCTTGGAGCCCGGGGGAAACTATGGCTACACCTTC

J: TRBJ2-6
size: .
D: TRBD1
V: TRBV27
CDR3: CASSQRQGTGANVLTF
DNA: TGTGCCAGCAGTCAGCGACAGGGAACTGGGGCCAACGTCCTGACTTTC

J: TRBJ2-5
size: once
D: .
V: TRBV5-4
CDR3: CASSFGQQETRYF
DNA: TGTGCCAGCAGCTTCGGACAGCAAGAGACCCGGTACTTC

J: TRBJ2-1
size: once
D: .
V: TRBV11-2
CDR3: CASSINRVYEQFF
DNA: TGTGCCAGCAGCATCAACAGGGTCTATGAGCAGTTCTTC

J: TRBJ2-1
size: .
D: .
V: TRBV6-5
CDR3: CASSYGQGEVDEQFF
DNA: TGTGCCAGCAGTTACGGGCAGGGGGAGGTCGATGAGCAGTTCTTC

J: TRBJ1-3
size: .
D: TRBD1
V: TRBV27
CDR3: CASSGTATLSGNTIYF
DNA: TGTGCCAGCAGCGGGACAGCAACCCTCTCTGGAAACACCATATATTTT

J: TRBJ2-1
size: .
D: TRBD2
V: TRBV11-2
CDR3: CASSSLGSGVPYNEQFF
DNA: TGTGCCAGCAGCTCCTTGGGGAGCGGGGTTCCCTACAATGAGCAGTTCTTC

J: TRBJ2-7
size: .
D: TRBD1
V: TRBV7-6
CDR3: CASSWGQGYEQYF
DNA: TGTGCCAGCAGCTGGGGACAGGGCTACGAGCAGTACTTC

J: TRBJ1-4
size: .
D: TRBD1
V: TRBV25-1
CDR3: CASSEYRGNDEKLFF
DNA: TGTGCCAGCAGTGAGTACAGGGGGAACGATGAAAAACTGTTTTTT

J: TRBJ2-7
size: .
D: TRBD1
V: TRBV5-1
CDR3: CASSRDREGYEQYF
DNA: TGCGCCAGCAGCCGGGACAGGGAGGGGTACGAGCAGTACTTC

J: TRBJ2-3
size: .
D: TRBD2
V: TRBV30
CDR3: CACSLAGSSDTQYF
DNA: TGTGCCTGTAGCCTAGCGGGGAGCTCCGATACGCAGTATTTT

J: TRBJ1-2
size: .
D: .
V: TRBV4-3
CDR3: CASSQDLVGASLYGYTF
DNA: TGCGCCAGCAGCCAAGATCTTGTGGGGGCGTCTCTCTATGGCTACACCTTC

J: TRBJ1-5
size: .
D: .
V: TRBV28
CDR3: CASAELWGEGQPQHF
DNA: TGTGCCAGCGCCGAGTTGTGGGGGGAGGGTCAGCCCCAGCATTTT

J: TRBJ2-2
size: .
D: .
V: TRBV19
CDR3: CAGSQNTGELFF
DNA: TGTGCCGGTAGTCAGAACACCGGGGAGCTGTTTTTT

J: TRBJ2-5
size: .
D: TRBD2
V: TRBV19
CDR3: CASSISASGYQETQYF
DNA: TGTGCCAGTAGTATATCGGCTAGCGGGTACCAAGAGACCCAGTACTTC

J: TRBJ2-5
size: few
D: TRBD2
V: TRBV6-6
CDR3: CASRGAGGRETQYF
DNA: TGTGCCAGCAGGGGAGCGGGGGGGCGTGAGACCCAGTACTTC

J: TRBJ1-2
size: few
D: .
V: TRBV4-3
CDR3: CASSQVAGEAGGYTF
DNA: TGCGCCAGCAGCCAAGTCGCGGGCGAGGCGGGCGGCTACACCTTC

J: TRBJ2-5
size: .
D: .
V: TRBV5-4
CDR3: CASSTPGEETQYF
DNA: TGTGCCAGCAGCACCCCCGGGGAAGAGACCCAGTACTTC

J: TRBJ1-2
size: few
D: TRBD1
V: TRBV25-1
CDR3: CASSVPGTDNYGYTF
DNA: TGTGCCAGTTCAGTTCCTGGGACAGATAACTATGGCTACACCTTC

J: TRBJ1-1
size: .
D: .
V: TRBV4-1
CDR3: CASSQVQYSTEAFF
DNA: TGCGCCAGCAGCCAAGTTCAGTATTCGACTGAAGCTTTCTTT

J: TRBJ2-7
size: large
D: .
V: TRBV5-5
CDR3: CASSLRGTDYEQYF
DNA: TGTGCCAGCAGCTTGCGGGGTACCGACTACGAGCAGTACTTC

J: TRBJ2-3
size: .
D: TRBD2
V: TRBV29-1
CDR3: CTGGGSTDTQYF
DNA: TGCACCGGGGGGGGGAGCACAGATACGCAGTATTTT

J: TRBJ1-1
size: .
D: TRBD1
V: TRBV5-1
CDR3: CASSSHDRAGGTEAFF
DNA: TGCGCCAGCAGCTCACACGACAGGGCCGGAGGCACTGAAGCTTTCTTT

J: TRBJ2-3
size: once
D: TRBD1
V: TRBV7-3
CDR3: CASSLNPPGTGGTDTQYF
DNA: TGTGCCAGCAGCTTAAATCCCCCGGGGACAGGGGGCACAGATACGCAGTATTTT

J: TRBJ2-1
size: .
D: TRBD1
V: TRBV5-1
CDR3: CASSPGRTGDEEQFF
DNA: TGCGCCAGCAGCCCAGGACGGACAGGGGACGAAGAGCAGTTCTTC

J: TRBJ1-4
size: .
D: .
V: TRBV7-9
CDR3: CASSSQQGIAEKLFF
DNA: TGTGCCAGCAGCTCTCAACAGGGAATAGCTGAAAAACTGTTTTTT

J: TRBJ1-2
size: .
D: TRBD1
V: TRBV5-4
CDR3: CASSFDQGAQGGYTF
DNA: TGTGCCAGCAGCTTTGATCAGGGGGCGCAAGGAGGCTACACCTTC

J: TRBJ1-2
size: .
D: .
V: TRBV6-1
CDR3: CASREPRLTIVHYGYTF
DNA: TGTGCCAGCAGAGAACCCCGCCTGACAATAGTCCACTATGGCTACACCTTC

J: TRBJ2-4
size: few
D: TRBD2
V: TRBV7-9
CDR3: CASSPRRAGGPGGNIQYF
DNA: TGTGCCAGCAGCCCAAGAAGAGCGGGGGGGCCCGGGGGCAACATTCAGTACTTC

J: TRBJ1-1
size: .
D: TRBD1
V: TRBV7-6
CDR3: CASSEGQYTEAFF
DNA: TGTGCCAGCAGCGAGGGACAGTACACTGAAGCTTTCTTT

J: TRBJ1-5
size: .
D: .
V: TRBV12-5
CDR3: CASGLEDRINQPQHF
DNA: TGTGCTAGTGGTTTGGAGGACAGAATCAATCAGCCCCAGCATTTT

J: TRBJ2-3
size: few
D: .
V: TRBV2
CDR3: CASSERGDTQYF
DNA: TGTGCCAGCAGTGAAAGGGGAGATACGCAGTATTTT

J: TRBJ2-2
size: .
D: .
V: TRBV7-9
CDR3: CASSPQTGSGELFF
DNA: TGTGCCAGCAGCCCCCAAACGGGTTCCGGGGAGCTGTTTTTT

J: TRBJ1-4
size: few
D: TRBD1
V: TRBV5-1
CDR3: CASSSGTGGNEKLFF
DNA: TGCGCCAGCAGCTCCGGGACAGGGGGTAATGAAAAACTGTTTTTT

J: TRBJ1-2
size: .
D: TRBD1
V: TRBV6-1
CDR3: CASSEAQGASYGYTF
DNA: TGTGCCAGCAGTGAAGCACAGGGGGCGAGCTATGGCTACACCTTC

J: TRBJ1-1
size: few
D: TRBD1
V: TRBV2
CDR3: CASRLWTGVGTEAFF
DNA: TGTGCCAGCAGACTCTGGACAGGGGTAGGCACTGAAGCTTTCTTT

J: TRBJ2-1
size: .
D: TRBD2
V: TRBV10-1
CDR3: CASSDRTSGGLGVNEQFF
DNA: TGCGCCAGCAGTGACCGGACTAGCGGGGGGCTTGGTGTGAATGAGCAGTTCTTC

J: TRBJ1-6
size: .
D: TRBD1
V: TRBV5-8
CDR3: CASRMTGKSPLHF
DNA: TGTGCCAGCAGAATGACAGGGAAATCACCCCTCCACTTT

J: TRBJ2-1
size: .
D: .
V: TRBV2
CDR3: CASSERRLHYNEQFF
DNA: TGTGCCAGCAGTGAACGAAGACTCCACTACAATGAGCAGTTCTTC

J: TRBJ1-5
size: few
D: .
V: TRBV19
CDR3: CASSLIRGTDSNQPQHF
DNA: TGTGCCAGTAGTCTTATCCGGGGGACCGATAGCAATCAGCCCCAGCATTTT

J: TRBJ1-1
size: .
D: .
V: TRBV5-1
CDR3: CASSLRGRGDTEAFF
DNA: TGCGCCAGCAGCTTAAGGGGACGGGGGGACACTGAAGCTTTCTTT